This entry describes one T cell receptor beta chain. Its matching antigen is unknown. The data were obtained in a study of T cell repertoires in cytomegalovirus infection. Study as a whole: Used in the study were CMV epitopes, some recently identified and HLA-C-restricted, others well-studied and HLA-B-restricted.

Study-wide results and caveats: CMV carriers having the relevant HLA were flagged by cumulative public TCR beta family frequency. Dominating the ex vivo response were TCR beta clonotypes that were CMV-specific and HLA-C-restricted.

TCRdb called the reads again in MiXCR, with one record for every CDR3 protein. The profile shows roughly 570,000 distinct CDR3 sequences, around two fifths of them singletons. There are 14 residues in the CDR3. V dropped 0 bases and J dropped 6 bases, with 10 bases sitting between them. From germline, CDR1 is LNHNV and CDR2 YYDKDF (reference sequence). The specimen comprised cultured PBMCs, sampled from culture after CMV antigen stimulation. The rearrangement uses TRBV15 and TRBJ2-3; D remains ambiguous. The clonotype was recovered from a human donor in good health (CMV status not recorded). Some clones in this sample may be carry-over from other donors' samples. The CDR3 DNA follows: TGTGCCACCAGCAGAGATTTAACTCGGGATACGCAGTATTTT. Protein product: CATSRDLTRDTQYF.